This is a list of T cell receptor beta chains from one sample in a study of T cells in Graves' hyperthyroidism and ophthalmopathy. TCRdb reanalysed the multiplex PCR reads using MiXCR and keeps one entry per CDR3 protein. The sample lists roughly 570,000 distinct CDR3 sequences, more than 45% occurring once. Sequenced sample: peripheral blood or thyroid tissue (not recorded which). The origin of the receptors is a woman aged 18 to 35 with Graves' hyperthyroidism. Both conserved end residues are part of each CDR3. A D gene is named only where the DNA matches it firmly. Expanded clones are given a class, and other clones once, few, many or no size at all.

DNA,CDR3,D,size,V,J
TGTGCCAGTATCCTTTCCCGGACAGGGGGCTTGAAACTGTTTTTT,CASILSRTGGLKLFF,TRBD1,few,TRBV6-1,TRBJ1-4
TGTGCCAGCAGCTTAGCGGCCGGACAACCAGAGACCCAGTACTTC,CASSLAAGQPETQYF,.,many,TRBV11-2,TRBJ2-5
TGTGCCAGCAGCTTAGATAGGACTGAAGCTTTCTTT,CASSLDRTEAFF,.,many,TRBV11-2,TRBJ1-1
TGTGCCATCATAGAGGATGAGCAGTTCTTC,CAIIEDEQFF,.,many,TRBV10-3,TRBJ2-1
TGCAGTGCTAACGGTGCGGACCAAGAGACCCAGCATTTT,CSANGADQETQHF,.,.,TRBV20-1,TRBJ1-5
TGCGCCAGCAGCTGGGGACAGGGAGGGGTAACGCAGTATTTT,CASSWGQGGVTQYF,TRBD1,few,TRBV2,TRBJ2-3
TGTGCCAGCAGCCAAGATTGGGACACCGGGGAGCTGTTTTTT,CASSQDWDTGELFF,.,many,TRBV4-2,TRBJ2-2
TGTGCTAGTGGTTTGGTATTAGGGGCGGGTCTGAACACCGGGGAGCTGTTTTTT,CASGLVLGAGLNTGELFF,.,.,TRBV12-5,TRBJ2-2
TGTGCCAGCAGTTTCCGGGACCTCCGCGGCTACACCTTC,CASSFRDLRGYTF,.,few,TRBV27,TRBJ1-2
TGTGCCAGCAGCTTATACAGGGGCGGCTACACCTTC,CASSLYRGGYTF,TRBD1,many,TRBV7-2,TRBJ1-2
TGCGCCAGCGGACACAACTCTGGAAACACCATATATTTT,CASGHNSGNTIYF,.,many,TRBV5-1,TRBJ1-3
TGTGCCAGCAGTTACCCCACTGAAGCTTTCTTT,CASSYPTEAFF,.,many,TRBV6-2/TRBV6-3,TRBJ1-1
TGTGCCATCAGGGACCACCCGGGACAGAACAATGAGCAGTTCTTC,CAIRDHPGQNNEQFF,TRBD1,.,TRBV10-3,TRBJ2-1
TGTGCCAGCAGCAAACTCAGGGGGTACAATCAGCCCCAGCATTTT,CASSKLRGYNQPQHF,TRBD1,many,TRBV5-8,TRBJ1-5
TGTGCCAGCAGCCAGACCGGACTAGCGGAGGGGGGCGGGGAGCTGTTTTTT,CASSQTGLAEGGGELFF,TRBD2,many,TRBV14,TRBJ2-2
TGTGCCAGCAGCTTAGAAGGGGCCTCCTTC,CASSLEGASF,.,.,TRBV7-9,TRBJ1-2
TGTGCCAGCAGCGAGAGGGGCGTATATGGCTACACCTTC,CASSERGVYGYTF,.,few,TRBV27,TRBJ1-2
TGCAGTGCTAGAGCCCTCCCGGGACTAGCGGGTGTCTTCGACGAGCAGTACTTC,CSARALPGLAGVFDEQYF,TRBD2,many,TRBV20-1,TRBJ2-7
TGCGCCAGCAGCATAACTAGCGGGAAAGAGACCCAGTACTTC,CASSITSGKETQYF,TRBD2,many,TRBV5-1,TRBJ2-5
TGCAGTGCTAGCAGCCTTAAGGGTAACTATGGCTACACCTTC,CSASSLKGNYGYTF,.,many,TRBV20-1,TRBJ1-2
TGTGCCAGCAGCCCCAAGGGGGCGGGGGGTAGCAATGAGCAGTTCTTC,CASSPKGAGGSNEQFF,.,.,TRBV9,TRBJ2-1
TGTGCCAGCAGTGAAGGCTGGCGGGAGGCCTACGAGCAGTACTTC,CASSEGWREAYEQYF,TRBD2,many,TRBV6-1,TRBJ2-7
TGTGCCACCAGTGAAAACAGGGCTGGGGCCAACGTCCTGACTTTC,CATSENRAGANVLTF,.,many,TRBV24-1,TRBJ2-6
TGCAGTGCTAGTCCGGCGGGAGACCACGAGCAGTACTTC,CSASPAGDHEQYF,TRBD2,.,TRBV20-1,TRBJ2-7
TGTGCCAGCAGTGAACTCGACAGCCCTAATGAAGCTTTCTTT,CASSELDSPNEAFF,.,.,TRBV6-4,TRBJ1-1
TGTGCCAGCTCCGGACAGGGAGGGTACAATGAGCAGTTCTTC,CASSGQGGYNEQFF,.,many,TRBV2,TRBJ2-1
TGTGCCAGCAGTGGAGCCGGGACAGGGAATGAAAAACTGTTTTTT,CASSGAGTGNEKLFF,TRBD1,many,TRBV25-1,TRBJ1-4
TGCAGCTCACCCGGACAGATGAACACTGAAGCTTTCTTT,CSSPGQMNTEAFF,.,few,TRBV29-1,TRBJ1-1
TGTGCCAGTAGTATAGCAACAGGGACTGACTACGAGCAGTACTTC,CASSIATGTDYEQYF,.,many,TRBV19,TRBJ2-7
TGCGCCAGCAGCCTCACGCCCCAGGGGGCAGGGATTGAAAAACTGTTTTTT,CASSLTPQGAGIEKLFF,TRBD1,.,TRBV5-1,TRBJ1-4
TGTGCCACCAGTGAGGGCGGGACAGGCAGAGGCTATGGCTACACCTTC,CATSEGGTGRGYGYTF,TRBD1,many,TRBV24-1,TRBJ1-2
TGTGTCTTACATCCCTCTCGCCTAGCTTACAATGAGCAGTTCTTC,CVLHPSRLAYNEQFF,.,.,TRBV7-6,TRBJ2-1
TGTGCCAGTAGTATATGGGGTGAAGAGACAGATACGCAGTATTTT,CASSIWGEETDTQYF,.,few,TRBV19,TRBJ2-3
TGCGCCAGCAGCCCCCGGGAAGACAATGACAATCAGCCCCAGCATTTT,CASSPREDNDNQPQHF,.,.,TRBV7-8,TRBJ1-5
TGCAGTGCTAGAGGGGACAGGGGCTTTGATTATGAGCAGTTCTTC,CSARGDRGFDYEQFF,TRBD1,.,TRBV20-1,TRBJ2-1
TGCAGTGCTATAAAGAACACCAAAGAGACCCAGTACTTC,CSAIKNTKETQYF,.,many,TRBV20-1,TRBJ2-5
TGCAGTGCTAGAGTTTCCAAATCGCCCCTCCACTTT,CSARVSKSPLHF,.,many,TRBV20-1,TRBJ1-6